Listed here is a single T cell receptor (beta chain). Its antigen is undetermined. Assay: immunoSEQ multiplex PCR; the TCRdb copy retains only in-frame clones and omits some. The sample has 110,000 or so clones, around 75% seen once. Focal radiation plus CTLA-4 blockade with ipilimumab was given to patients with chemo-refractory metastatic non-small-cell lung cancer. This specimen belongs to a study of radiotherapy plus CTLA-4 blockade in lung cancer. For the study at large: Disease control was achieved by approximately 30% of patients, and objective responses by about 19%.

Study-level points and caveats: With interferon-beta, early dynamics of blood T cell clones were reported to best predict response.

CDR1 and CDR2 from the germline V gene are LGHNA and YNFKEQ. The CDR3 totals 16 residues. With 4 bases removed from V and 0 bases from J, the gap between germline ends came to 16 bases. Sequencing was performed on peripheral blood, taken from a patient treated with radiotherapy plus ipilimumab. This TCR was recovered from a human donor with non-small cell lung cancer who had a partial response to radiotherapy plus ipilimumab. V gene TRBV4-2 combines with J gene TRBJ2-7; a weak D match, TRBD2 (5 bases). In DNA, the CDR3 is TGTGCCAGCAGCCCAAGCGCGGGCGGTAACTCCTACGAGCAGTACGTC. Encoded protein: CASSPSAGGNSYEQYV.